This T cell receptor beta chain was retrieved from a study of radiotherapy plus CTLA-4 blockade in lung cancer. Libraries were prepared by immunoSEQ multiplex PCR; TCRdb keeps only in-frame clonotypes and omits some of them. The repertoire consists of roughly 85,000 clones, with more than 75% occurring once and the leading ten covering roughly 17%. This CDR3 is 14 amino acids long. CDR1 and CDR2 from the germline V gene are SGHVS and FNYEAQ. V was clipped by 5 bases and J by 2 bases, with 10 bases between them. This material consisted of peripheral blood, taken from a patient treated with radiotherapy plus ipilimumab. The V gene is TRBV7-6, the J gene TRBJ1-5; tentative D call: TRBD1 (6 bases). This receptor was taken from a human donor with non-small cell lung cancer that progressed on radiotherapy plus ipilimumab. CDR3 nucleotide sequence: TGTGCCAGCAGCGAGGGGGGGGGCAATCAGCCCCAGCATTTT. It specifies CASSEGGGNQPQHF.